These 28 T cell receptor beta chains originate from one sample sequenced in a study of T cells in Graves' hyperthyroidism and ophthalmopathy. Researchers took RNA transcripts and amplified the TCR beta CDR3 regions from them. Primed by the HTBI set, a first-round RT-PCR was run on the TCR CDR3. TCRdb recomputed calls from the multiplex PCR reads with MiXCR, one row per CDR3 protein. This sample carries roughly 96,000 distinct CDR3 sequences, under 65% of them seen once, and the ten largest clones take 27%. Sequences were obtained from blood. Every receptor here comes from a woman between 35 and 50 years old with Graves' hyperthyroidism.

On this clonotype: The junction shows a germline mismatch at one end, possibly a read error. This chain links TRBV7-9 with TRBJ1-1; a possible D gene is TRBD1 (6 bases). Germline assignment: CDR1 SEHNR and CDR2 FQNEAQ (reference sequence). The CDR3 consists of 14 residues. The CDR3 DNA reads TGTGCCAGCAGCATGGGCGAGGGGGACACTGAAGCCTTCTTT. Its protein is CASSMGEGDTEAFF.

V and J are TRBV9 and TRBJ2-3, with 9 bases that match TRBD2. Per germline, CDR1 SGDLS and CDR2 YYNGEE. This CDR3 has 18 residues. V trimming: 3 bases; J trimming: 0 bases; junction bases outside the gene matches: 11. This chain's CDR3 is CASSDAGGAGGSTDTQYF. The DNA for the CDR3 is TGTGCCAGCAGCGACGCGGGGGGGGCTGGCGGGAGCACAGATACGCAGTATTTT.

The chain uses TRBV20-1 and TRBJ2-5, with D possibly TRBD1 on 5 matching bases. The germline V and J ends were trimmed by 6 bases and 7 bases, with 15 bases remaining between them. CDR3 length: 12 amino acids. Germline CDR1 is DFQATT and CDR2 is SNEGSKA (reference sequence). The CDR3 region has the DNA TGCAGTGCCCCCGAGGACACCGTGACCCAGTACTTC. Encoded protein: CSAPEDTVTQYF.

This clonotype was detected ten times or more. A read error may account for a junction end that differs from germline. CDR3 DNA sequence: TGTGCCAGCACCTTACTGACAGGGAACACCGGGGAGCTGTTTTTT. This translates into CASTLLTGNTGELFF. The chain has TRBV7-2 and TRBJ2-2, with D possibly matching TRBD1 (6 bases). The CDR3 consists of 15 residues. CDR1 and CDR2 from the germline V gene are SGHTA and FQGNSA.

Points on this clonotype: The conserved closing phenylalanine or tryptophan is absent in this CDR3, likely reflecting a read error. The CDR3 DNA reads TGTGCCAGCAGTTTACGGACAGGGGCCGAGGAAAAACTGTTTTCT. It is translated as CASSLRTGAEEKLFS. The chain uses TRBV12-3 or TRBV12-4 and TRBJ1-4; 9 nucleotides line up with TRBD1. The ends lost 2 bases at V and 8 bases at J; junction bases unmatched: 6. The CDR3 spans 15 residues.

This clonotype ranks as medium-sized. CDR3 protein: CASSRLPYEQYF. Written as DNA, the CDR3 is TGCGCCAGCAGCCGATTGCCCTACGAGCAGTACTTC. V usage is TRBV5-1 and J usage is TRBJ2-7; D is undetermined. Trimming shortened V by 4 bases and J by 2 bases, and 7 bases separated the two germline ends. Germline CDR1 is SGHRS and CDR2 is YFSETQ. This CDR3 contains 12 residues.

The rearrangement links TRBV6-5 to TRBJ2-7; weak D call: TRBD2 (6 bases). Germline V gene data show CDR1 as MNHEY and CDR2 as SVGAGI. CDR3 length equals 14 residues. V lost 5 bases, J lost 0 bases, and 11 bases lay in between. CDR3 in DNA: TGTGCCAGCAGTCCGGGGACTGTCTCCTACGAGCAGTACTTC. Translated: CASSPGTVSYEQYF.

This clonotype was seen repeatedly, ten times or more. The chain carries TRBV7-2 and TRBJ1-4; no firm D call. The CDR3 runs to 17 residues. Germline values: CDR1 SGHTA, CDR2 FQGNSA. Trimming left V 1 base short and J 2 bases short, with 14 bases between. The CDR3 DNA is TGTGCCAGCAGCTTAGGATCGGAGGGAGCCACTAATGAAAAACTGTTTTTT. Its protein product is CASSLGSEGATNEKLFF.

This clonotype was detected ten times or more. The rearrangement uses TRBV5-1 and TRBJ1-6, with a tentative D call TRBD1 (5 bases). CDR3 length equals 15 residues. Germline V gene sequence: CDR1 SGHRS, CDR2 YFSETQ. Trimming shortened V by 1 base and J by 2 bases, and 7 bases separated the two germline ends. The CDR3 region is CASSLLTAYNSPLHF. The CDR3 DNA follows: TGCGCCAGCAGCTTGCTGACAGCCTATAATTCACCCCTCCACTTT.

Ten or more counts support this clonotype. This chain uses TRBV13 with TRBJ1-5; D unresolved. The V end was cut by 5 bases, the J end by 12 bases, with 17 bases between. Germline V gene lookup returns CDR1 PRHDT and CDR2 FYEKMQ (reference sequence). CDR3 length: 13 amino acids. Here the CDR3 DNA reads TGTGCCAGCAGCCTCGGGGTGGCGGGCGACCAGCATTTT. Protein product: CASSLGVAGDQHF.

This clonotype has ten or more counts. This chain uses TRBV7-3 with TRBJ2-5; D uncertain. This CDR3 spans 13 amino acids. V was trimmed by 2 bases and J by 7 bases, leaving 11 bases between them. Germline assignment: CDR1 SGHTA and CDR2 FQGTGA. The CDR3 DNA sequence: TGTGCCAGCAGCTTAGAATTCAAGGGGACCCAGTACTTC. Its translation is CASSLEFKGTQYF.

A remark on this clonotype: Relative to the germline gene, one junction end is altered; a read error may explain this. The chain joins TRBV7-9 to TRBJ2-3; 9 bases agree with TRBD2. This CDR3 is 17 amino acids long. Germline V gene lookup returns CDR1 SEHNR and CDR2 FQNEAQ (reference sequence). This chain's CDR3 is CASSQNAAGGPADTRYF. CDR3 in DNA: TGCGCCAGCAGCCAAAATGCTGCGGGAGGGCCAGCGGATACGCGGTATTTT.

This clonotype was detected many times. V and J are TRBV19 and TRBJ1-2; D might be TRBD1 (6 bases). The CDR3 spans 16 residues. The germline V gene encodes CDR1 LNHDA and CDR2 SQIVND (reference sequence). V lost 6 bases and J lost 4, with 21 bases in between. The CDR3 DNA follows: TGTGCCAGTAGCTCTCTGACAGGCGAAACGGTCTATGGCTACACCTTC. The encoded protein is CASSSLTGETVYGYTF.

This clonotype was detected many times. The chain has TRBV20-1 and TRBJ2-7; 8 bases align to TRBD1. Germline trimming cut 8 bases from V and 5 bases from J; bases unmatched to any gene: 8. The CDR3 sequence is 12 residues long. The germline V gene has CDR1 DFQATT and CDR2 SNEGSKA (reference sequence). CDR3 amino acids: CSLGQGWDEQYF. CDR3 in DNA: TGCAGTCTAGGACAGGGCTGGGACGAGCAGTACTTC.

This clonotype has ten or more counts. The chain uses TRBV4-3 and TRBJ2-2; no clear D gene. Germline loops: CDR1 LGHNA, CDR2 YSLEER. The CDR3 consists of 15 residues. V lost 4 bases, J lost 7 bases, and 16 bases lay in between. The chain's CDR3 is CASSLLKSVRGELFF. DNA for the CDR3: TGCGCCAGCAGCCTTTTAAAGTCCGTCCGCGGGGAGCTGTTTTTT.

V is TRBV10-3 and J is TRBJ1-6; D is unresolved. Trimming shortened V by 4 bases and J by 14 bases, and 18 bases separated the two germline ends. The CDR3 totals 14 residues. Germline V lookup: CDR1 ENHRY, CDR2 SYGVKD. In DNA, the CDR3 is TGTGCCATCAGTGGGAACGGACCCGTGAGAACCCTCCACTTT. Its translation: CAISGNGPVRTLHF.

There are many counts of this clonotype. This chain joins TRBV9 and TRBJ2-5; no clear D gene. The V and J ends lost 5 bases and 0 bases respectively, with 11 bases between them. Germline CDR1 and CDR2: SGDLS and YYNGEE. The CDR3 covers 14 residues. In nucleotides, the CDR3 is TGTGCCAGCAGGGCACGGGCGAACCAAGAGACCCAGTACTTC. Translated: CASRARANQETQYF. Looking up the rest from reference TRBV9 and TRBJ2-5 gives the full variable domain: DSGVTQTPKHLITATGQRVTLRCSPRSGDLSVYWYQQSLDQGLQFLIQYYNGEERAKGNILERFSAQQFPDLHSELNLSSLELGDSALYFCASRARANQETQYFGPGTRLLVL.

CDR3 in amino acids: CSVAGTGLDEQYF. CDR3 coding DNA: TGCAGCGTTGCCGGGACAGGGCTCGACGAGCAGTACTTC. The chain joins TRBV29-1 to TRBJ2-7; 9 bases fit TRBD1. V lost 4 bases to trimming and J lost 5 bases; unmatched junction nucleotides: 6. CDR3 length: 13 residues. CDR1 and CDR2 from the germline V gene are SQVTM and ANQGSEA.

This clonotype appeared many times. The chain joins TRBV7-9 to TRBJ2-2, with 8 positions matching TRBD2. CDR1 and CDR2 from the germline V gene are SEHNR and FQNEAQ (reference sequence). Trimming removed 6 bases from V and 4 bases from J; junction bases left unmatched: 7. The CDR3 runs to 15 residues. Here the CDR3 reads CASSSQRERTGELFF. The CDR3 nucleotides read TGTGCCAGCAGTTCCCAGCGGGAGCGCACCGGGGAGCTGTTTTTT.

This clonotype was detected ten times or more. The rearrangement links TRBV7-2 to TRBJ1-2; no definite D call. The V and J ends lost 2 bases and 4 bases respectively, with 8 bases between them. CDR3 length: 13 amino acids. Germline V gene data show CDR1 as SGHTA and CDR2 as FQGNSA. The CDR3 is CASSLWRVYGYTF. CDR3 in DNA: TGTGCCAGCAGCTTATGGAGGGTCTATGGCTACACCTTC. Using reference TRBV7-2 and TRBJ1-2 for the parts outside the CDR3, the full variable domain is GAGVSQSPSNKVTEKGKDVELRCDPISGHTALYWYRQSLGQGLEFLIYFQGNSAPDKSGLPSDRFSAERTGGSVSTLTIQRTQQEDSAVYLCASSLWRVYGYTFGSGTRLTVV.

This clonotype was counted many times. V usage is TRBV19 and J usage is TRBJ2-2, with 8 bases identical to TRBD1. The J segment lost 7 bases and the V segment lost 5 bases, leaving 6 bases of the junction unmatched. This CDR3 contains 14 residues. Germline CDR1 and CDR2: LNHDA and SQIVND (reference sequence). The CDR3, as DNA: TGTGCCAGTAGTCTGGACAGGGACGGCGGGGAGCTGTTTTTT. Encoded protein: CASSLDRDGGELFF.

The chain links TRBV20-1 to TRBJ2-5; D uncertain. The CDR3 sequence is 12 residues long. Germline V gene data show CDR1 as DFQATT and CDR2 as SNEGSKA (reference sequence). Deletions cut 1 base from V and 8 bases from J, with 11 bases between. This CDR3 reads CSARGQLNTQYF. Here the CDR3 DNA reads TGCAGTGCTAGAGGGCAGCTGAACACCCAGTACTTC.

This sequence joins TRBV5-1 and TRBJ2-7; 7 nucleotides match TRBD1. In germline, CDR1 is SGHRS, CDR2 YFSETQ. CDR3 length: 13 residues. Trimming took 2 bases from V and 6 from J; bases not matched to a gene: 5. The CDR3 nucleotides are TGCGCCAGCAGCTTCGGACAGGTAGGCGAGCAGTACTTC. Translating it yields CASSFGQVGEQYF.

This chain joins TRBV24-1 and TRBJ2-7, with D perhaps given as TRBD1 or TRBD2 (6 bases each). CDR1 is KGHDR and CDR2 is SFDVKD in the germline V gene. This CDR3 region has 14 residues. The V end was cut by 5 bases, the J end by 3 bases, with 13 bases between. The CDR3: CATSGGGGIYEQYF. The CDR3 DNA sequence: TGTGCCACCAGTGGAGGGGGAGGAATCTACGAGCAGTACTTC.

This clonotype was observed many times. J is TRBJ2-7 and V is TRBV5-1; 7 positions match TRBD2. The trim removed 0 bases at V and 5 bases at J, leaving 8 bases unmatched. This CDR3 comprises 15 residues. The germline V gene encodes CDR1 SGHRS and CDR2 YFSETQ. CDR3 amino acids: CASSLGWGGRHEQYF. CDR3 nucleotide sequence: TGCGCCAGCAGCTTGGGATGGGGCGGGAGACACGAGCAGTACTTC.

This clonotype was seen many times. The chain couples TRBV24-1 to TRBJ2-3, with 7 bases identical to TRBD1. V lost 3 bases and J lost 1; bases outside the gene matches: 3. The CDR3 length is 15 residues. Germline V lookup: CDR1 KGHDR, CDR2 SFDVKD. This CDR3 is CATSDPGQGTDTQYF. CDR3 nucleotide sequence: TGTGCCACCAGTGATCCCGGACAGGGCACAGATACGCAGTATTTT.

V gene TRBV6-5 combines with J gene TRBJ2-7, with D hard to call. The length of the CDR3 is 13 residues. Germline V gene lookup returns CDR1 MNHEY and CDR2 SVGAGI. V was shortened by 5 bases and J by 0 bases, with 8 bases between the two germline ends. CDR3 sequence (DNA): TGTGCCAGCAGTCCTAACGTCTCCTACGAGCAGTACTTC. This encodes CASSPNVSYEQYF.

This clonotype occurred many times. CDR3 nucleotide sequence: TGTGCCATCAGAACCGGGACGGCCACCGGGGAGCTGTTTTTT. Its translation is CAIRTGTATGELFF. The rearrangement joins TRBV10-3 to TRBJ2-2, with D tentatively TRBD1 or TRBD2 (5 bases each). The CDR3 runs 14 residues. Germline loops: CDR1 ENHRY, CDR2 SYGVKD. The V end lost 6 bases, the J end lost 4 bases, and 12 bases lay between the germline ends.